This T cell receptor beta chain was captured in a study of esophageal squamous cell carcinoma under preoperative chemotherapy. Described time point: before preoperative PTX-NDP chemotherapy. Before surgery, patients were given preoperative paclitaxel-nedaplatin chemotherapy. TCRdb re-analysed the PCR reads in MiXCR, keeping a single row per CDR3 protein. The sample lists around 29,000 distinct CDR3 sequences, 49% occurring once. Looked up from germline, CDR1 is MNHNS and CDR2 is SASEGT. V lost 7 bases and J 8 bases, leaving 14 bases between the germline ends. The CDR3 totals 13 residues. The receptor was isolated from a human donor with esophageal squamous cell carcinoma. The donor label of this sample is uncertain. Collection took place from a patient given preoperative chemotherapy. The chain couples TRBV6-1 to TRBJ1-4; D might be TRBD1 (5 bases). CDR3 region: CASKEGPSEKLFF. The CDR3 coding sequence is TGTGCCAGCAAGGAGGGGCCAAGCGAAAAACTGTTTTTT.